The TCR beta chain described here comes from a study of blood T cell repertoires in COVID-19. CDR3 length: 17 amino acids. In germline, CDR1 is SGDLS, CDR2 YYNGEE. Between the trimmed V and J ends, which lost 0 bases and 1 base, there was a span of 14 bases. TCRdb's copy holds only in-frame clones and misses some; the assay was immunoSEQ multiplex PCR. In the table there are under 200,000 clones, roughly 84% of which are singletons. The chain carries TRBV9 and TRBJ2-4; TRBD1 is a possible D gene (6 bases). The clonotype comes from a human donor in a cohort sampled during active COVID-19. Sequencing was performed on peripheral blood. In DNA, the CDR3 is TGTGCCAGCAGCGTAGGGTTGGGGCAGGGGGCCAAAAACATTCAGTACTTC. It translates to CASSVGLGQGAKNIQYF.